Included here is one TCR beta chain sequence, with context. The record originates from a study of blood T cell repertoires in COVID-19. Turning to the study itself: Samples of COVID-19 (acute and convalescent) were obtained from the United States, Italy and Spain. T cells, B-cell-depleted T cells, or PBMCs supplied cDNA or gDNA.

Authors' analysis steps: Reference gene primer amplification in the assay estimated nucleated cell counts. Sequenced by immunoSEQ multiplex PCR; TCRdb stores in-frame clones only, minus some. Clone size and V and J calls were adopted from that table, with D and trimming inferred from the DNA. The sample consists of roughly 130,000 clones, around three quarters of them appearing once. The CDR3 sequence is 17 residues long. J gave up 4 bases and V 3 bases, and 7 bases lay outside the gene matches. Germline CDR1 reads SNHLY; CDR2 reads FYNNEI. The J gene is TRBJ2-2, the V gene TRBV2; 11 positions match TRBD2. The specimen was peripheral blood. The TCR sequence derives from a man aged 45 to 65 with acute or convalescent COVID-19. Written as DNA, the CDR3 is TGTGCCAGCAGTGATCTTAGCGGGGGGGCGAGCACCGGGGAGCTGTTTTTT. This codes for CASSDLSGGASTGELFF.